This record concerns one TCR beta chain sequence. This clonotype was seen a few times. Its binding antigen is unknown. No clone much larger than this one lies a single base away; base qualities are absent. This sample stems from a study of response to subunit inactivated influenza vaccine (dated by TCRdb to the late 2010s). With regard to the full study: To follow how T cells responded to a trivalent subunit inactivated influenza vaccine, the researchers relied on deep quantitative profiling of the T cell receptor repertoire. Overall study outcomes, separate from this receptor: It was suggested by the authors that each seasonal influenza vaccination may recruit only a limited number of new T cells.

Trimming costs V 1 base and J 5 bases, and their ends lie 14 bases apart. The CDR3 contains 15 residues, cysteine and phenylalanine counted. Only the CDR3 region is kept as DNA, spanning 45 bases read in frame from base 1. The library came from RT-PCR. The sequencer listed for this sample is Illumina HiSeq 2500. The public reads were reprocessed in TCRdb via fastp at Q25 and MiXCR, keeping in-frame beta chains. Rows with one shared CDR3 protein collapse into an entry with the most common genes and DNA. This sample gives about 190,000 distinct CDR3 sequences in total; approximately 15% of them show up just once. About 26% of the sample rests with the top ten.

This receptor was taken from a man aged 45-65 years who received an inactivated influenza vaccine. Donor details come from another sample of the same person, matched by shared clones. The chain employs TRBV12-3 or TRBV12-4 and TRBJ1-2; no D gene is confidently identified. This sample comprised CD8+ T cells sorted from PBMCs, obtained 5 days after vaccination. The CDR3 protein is CASSLEIQIPYGYTF. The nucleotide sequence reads TGTGCCAGCAGTTTAGAGATACAGATACCTTATGGCTACACCTTC.